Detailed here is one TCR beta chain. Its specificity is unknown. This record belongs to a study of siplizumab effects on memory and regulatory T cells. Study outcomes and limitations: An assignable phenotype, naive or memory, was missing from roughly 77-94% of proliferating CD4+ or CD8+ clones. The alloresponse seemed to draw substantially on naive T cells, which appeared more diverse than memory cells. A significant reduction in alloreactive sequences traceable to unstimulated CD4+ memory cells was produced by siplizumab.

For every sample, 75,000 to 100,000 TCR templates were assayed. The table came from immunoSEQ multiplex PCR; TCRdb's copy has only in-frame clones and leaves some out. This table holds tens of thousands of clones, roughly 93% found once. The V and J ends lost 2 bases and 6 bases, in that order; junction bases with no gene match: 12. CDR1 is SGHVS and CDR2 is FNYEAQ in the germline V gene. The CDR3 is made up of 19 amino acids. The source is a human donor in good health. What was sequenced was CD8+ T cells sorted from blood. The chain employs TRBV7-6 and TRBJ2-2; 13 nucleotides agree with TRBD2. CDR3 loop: CASSLSPTSGRIRAGELFF. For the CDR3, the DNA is TGTGCCAGCAGCTTATCTCCGACTAGCGGGAGGATTCGGGCCGGGGAGCTGTTTTTT.